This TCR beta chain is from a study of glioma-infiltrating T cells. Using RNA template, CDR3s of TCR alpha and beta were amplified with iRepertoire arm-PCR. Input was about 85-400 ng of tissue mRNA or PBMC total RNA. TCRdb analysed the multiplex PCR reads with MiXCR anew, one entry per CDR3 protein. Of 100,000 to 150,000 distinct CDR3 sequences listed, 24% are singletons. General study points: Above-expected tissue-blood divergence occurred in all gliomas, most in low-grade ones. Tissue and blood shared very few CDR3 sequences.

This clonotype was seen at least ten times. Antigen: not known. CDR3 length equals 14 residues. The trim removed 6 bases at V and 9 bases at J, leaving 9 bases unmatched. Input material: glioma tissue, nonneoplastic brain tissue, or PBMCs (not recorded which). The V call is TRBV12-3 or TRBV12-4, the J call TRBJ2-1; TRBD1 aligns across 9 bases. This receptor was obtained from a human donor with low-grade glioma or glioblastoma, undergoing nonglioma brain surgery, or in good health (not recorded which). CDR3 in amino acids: CASRADRGYGEQFF. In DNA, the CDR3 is TGTGCCAGCAGGGCCGACAGGGGGTACGGTGAGCAGTTCTTC.